Listed below are T cell receptor beta chains from one sample, sequenced in a study of blood T cell repertoires in COVID-19. Measured with immunoSEQ multiplex PCR; TCRdb has only the in-frame clones, and not every one. Of 200,000 to 250,000 clones in the sample, about 84% were seen once. The specimen sequenced was PBMCs or T cells enriched from blood (not recorded which). Receptor source: a woman aged 50 to 60 who had recovered from COVID-19. CDR3s include the opening cysteine and the closing phenylalanine or tryptophan. Each record gives: J gene, clone size, D gene, CDR3 length, V gene, CDR3 DNA, CDR3 protein. D genes are given only for firm matches. Size values are once, few and many counts, or a class for expanded clones, and some rows have none.

j_gene: TRBJ1-2
abundance: -
d_gene: -
len: 12
v_gene: TRBV12-5
CDR3nt: TGTGCTAGTGGTACCAGATCTTATGGCTACACCTTC
CDR3aa: CASGTRSYGYTF

j_gene: TRBJ1-2
abundance: -
d_gene: -
len: 13
v_gene: TRBV30
CDR3nt: TGTGCCTGGGACTACGCCCGTAACTATGGCTACACCTTC
CDR3aa: CAWDYARNYGYTF

j_gene: TRBJ2-1
abundance: -
d_gene: TRBD2
len: 14
v_gene: TRBV19
CDR3nt: TGTGCCAGTAGTATCCAGCGGGGCTACAATGAGCAGTTCTTC
CDR3aa: CASSIQRGYNEQFF

j_gene: TRBJ1-1
abundance: -
d_gene: -
len: 13
v_gene: TRBV18
CDR3nt: TGTGCCAGCTCAGTCCAGGGGAACACTGAAGCTTTCTTT
CDR3aa: CASSVQGNTEAFF

j_gene: TRBJ2-2
abundance: -
d_gene: TRBD2
len: 17
v_gene: TRBV13
CDR3nt: TGTGCCAGCAGCTTGCCGGGACTAGCGAAAAACACCGGGGAGCTGTTTTTT
CDR3aa: CASSLPGLAKNTGELFF

j_gene: TRBJ1-1
abundance: -
d_gene: -
len: 14
v_gene: TRBV9
CDR3nt: TGTGCCAGCAGCGTAATGGGAGGCGACACTGAAGCTTTCTTT
CDR3aa: CASSVMGGDTEAFF

j_gene: TRBJ1-5
abundance: -
d_gene: -
len: 14
v_gene: TRBV18
CDR3nt: TGTGCCAGCTCACCCATTGACAGATCCCAGCCCCAGCATTTT
CDR3aa: CASSPIDRSQPQHF

j_gene: TRBJ2-1
abundance: -
d_gene: TRBD2
len: 17
v_gene: TRBV28
CDR3nt: TGTGCCAGCAGAGAGGGGAGAAGAGCGGGAGGTTTCGATGAGCAGTTCTTC
CDR3aa: CASREGRRAGGFDEQFF

j_gene: TRBJ1-2
abundance: -
d_gene: -
len: 14
v_gene: TRBV7-5
CDR3nt: TGTGCCAGAAGCTTTGGGACACCCCTCTATGGCTACACCTTC
CDR3aa: CARSFGTPLYGYTF

j_gene: TRBJ1-6
abundance: -
d_gene: TRBD1
len: 17
v_gene: TRBV19
CDR3nt: TGTGCCAGTAGTTCCACTTGGGACAGCCGTTTCGGTTCACCCCTCCACTTT
CDR3aa: CASSSTWDSRFGSPLHF

j_gene: TRBJ2-7
abundance: -
d_gene: -
len: 12
v_gene: TRBV6-2/TRBV6-3
CDR3nt: TGTGCCAGCAGTTCAGGGGCTCGCGAGCAGTACTTC
CDR3aa: CASSSGAREQYF

j_gene: TRBJ2-2
abundance: -
d_gene: -
len: 16
v_gene: TRBV9
CDR3nt: TGTGCCAGCAGCCCAACCCACAGGGCGAACACCGGGGAGCTGTTTTTT
CDR3aa: CASSPTHRANTGELFF

j_gene: TRBJ1-5
abundance: -
d_gene: -
len: 15
v_gene: TRBV20-1
CDR3nt: TGCAGTGCTAGTCACGGATACTATAGCAATCAGCCCCAGCATTTT
CDR3aa: CSASHGYYSNQPQHF

j_gene: TRBJ2-7
abundance: -
d_gene: TRBD2
len: 16
v_gene: TRBV7-2
CDR3nt: TGTGCCAGCAGCCTAGACCTAGCGGGAGGAGCTCGGGGGCAGTACTTC
CDR3aa: CASSLDLAGGARGQYF

j_gene: TRBJ2-7
abundance: few
d_gene: -
len: 13
v_gene: TRBV7-2
CDR3nt: TGTGCCAGCGGGAGAGGGGGGGCCTACGAGCAGTACTTC
CDR3aa: CASGRGGAYEQYF

j_gene: TRBJ1-5
abundance: -
d_gene: -
len: 13
v_gene: TRBV6-2/TRBV6-3
CDR3nt: TGTGCCAGCAGTTACCCTACAGGGTCCCTATTTCATTTT
CDR3aa: CASSYPTGSLFHF

j_gene: TRBJ2-2
abundance: -
d_gene: TRBD2
len: 17
v_gene: TRBV7-2
CDR3nt: TGTGCCAGCAGCTTCTCACTAGCGGGAGGGGTGTCCGGGGAGCTGTTTTTT
CDR3aa: CASSFSLAGGVSGELFF

j_gene: TRBJ1-2
abundance: -
d_gene: -
len: 11
v_gene: TRBV6-5
CDR3nt: TGTGCCAGCAGGGACACTGCGGGCTACACCTTC
CDR3aa: CASRDTAGYTF

j_gene: TRBJ1-1
abundance: -
d_gene: TRBD1
len: 17
v_gene: TRBV4-2
CDR3nt: TGTGCCAGCAGGTCTTGGACAGGGTGGGGGGGGAACACTGAAGCTTTCTTT
CDR3aa: CASRSWTGWGGNTEAFF

j_gene: TRBJ1-3
abundance: -
d_gene: -
len: 14
v_gene: TRBV30
CDR3nt: TGTGCATGGGGTTGGGGAGGCTCTGGAAACACCATATATTTT
CDR3aa: CAWGWGGSGNTIYF